Listed below are T cell receptor beta chains from one sample, sequenced in a study of OX40 agonist ivuxolimab in advanced cancers. Clones were sequenced by immunoSEQ multiplex PCR, and TCRdb holds only the in-frame ones, with some missing. The sample lists roughly 100,000 clones; 90% were seen once. The sequencing used CD4+ or CD8+ T cells sorted from blood, collected in a trial of the OX40 agonist ivuxolimab. The receptors shown here come from an adult with an advanced solid tumor such as melanoma, head and neck, liver or kidney cancer. Both conserved end residues are part of each CDR3. A D gene is named only where the DNA matches it firmly. Clone size appears in some rows only: once, few, many, or a class for an expanded clone.

d_gene,v_gene,abundance,j_gene,CDR3aa,CDR3nt
TRBD2,TRBV19,-,TRBJ2-5,CASSGTSGRWTQYF,TGTGCCAGTAGCGGGACTAGCGGGAGGTGGACCCAGTACTTC
-,TRBV6-1,once,TRBJ2-1,CASSAVKYNEQFF,TGTGCCAGCAGTGCCGTGAAATACAATGAGCAGTTCTTC
-,TRBV29-1,-,TRBJ2-7,CSVVEGGYEQYF,TGCAGCGTTGTAGAGGGGGGGTACGAGCAGTACTTC
TRBD2,TRBV28,-,TRBJ2-5,CASSLASGRFSETQYF,TGTGCCAGCAGTTTGGCTAGCGGGAGGTTTTCGGAGACCCAGTACTTC
TRBD2,TRBV27,-,TRBJ2-1,CASSLREGYEQFF,TGTGCCAGCAGTTTAAGGGAGGGCTATGAGCAGTTCTTC
TRBD1,TRBV11-2,once,TRBJ2-7,CASSVRDRGLWGYEQYF,TGTGCCAGCAGCGTCCGGGACAGGGGGCTCTGGGGCTACGAGCAGTACTTC
-,TRBV18,-,TRBJ1-1,CASSPWRNTEAFF,TGTGCCAGCTCACCATGGAGGAACACTGAAGCTTTCTTT
-,TRBV15,few,TRBJ1-1,CATTSYVNTEAFF,TGTGCCACCACCTCCTATGTGAACACTGAAGCTTTCTTT
-,TRBV27,-,TRBJ1-1,CASTSWGVGEAFF,TGTGCCAGTACTAGTTGGGGTGTGGGGGAAGCTTTCTTT
-,TRBV28,-,TRBJ2-7,CASARLYEQYF,TGTGCCAGTGCTCGTCTCTACGAGCAGTACTTC
-,TRBV18,-,TRBJ1-1,CASSQGVLDTEAFF,TGTGCCAGCTCACAAGGGGTTTTGGACACTGAAGCTTTCTTT
-,TRBV10-2,-,TRBJ2-7,CASSPRQINYEQYF,TGCGCCAGCAGCCCCAGACAGATAAACTACGAGCAGTACTTC
-,TRBV30,-,TRBJ1-1,CAWSTHTGNTEAFF,TGTGCCTGGAGTACTCATACAGGGAACACTGAAGCTTTCTTT
TRBD2,TRBV2,-,TRBJ2-3,CASLSGRRADTQYF,TGTGCCAGCCTTAGCGGGAGGCGGGCAGATACGCAGTATTTT
-,TRBV4-1,-,TRBJ2-2,CASRSARAGTGELFF,TGCGCCAGCAGGTCGGCCAGGGCTGGCACCGGGGAGCTGTTTTTT
-,TRBV23-1,-,TRBJ2-7,CASSQPRVHEQYF,TGCGCCAGCAGTCAACCTCGGGTGCACGAGCAGTACTTC
TRBD1,TRBV10-3,-,TRBJ2-3,CAIGHPGGASDTQYF,TGTGCCATCGGACACCCAGGGGGCGCATCAGATACGCAGTATTTT
TRBD1,TRBV28,-,TRBJ1-5,CASNLKTGGVRNNQPQHF,TGTGCCAGCAACCTAAAAACAGGGGGCGTTCGTAACAATCAGCCCCAGCATTTT
-,TRBV7-9,-,TRBJ2-7,CASSQSGTATWYF,TGTGCCAGCAGCCAATCCGGGACCGCCACGTGGTACTTC
-,TRBV27,-,TRBJ2-7,CASSFQIGFTYEQYF,TGTGCCAGCAGTTTTCAGATCGGGTTTACCTACGAGCAGTACTTC
-,TRBV2,-,TRBJ2-5,CASSELRVETQYF,TGTGCCAGCAGTGAACTCCGCGTGGAGACCCAGTACTTC
-,TRBV10-3,once,TRBJ1-2,CAISERGGSYGYTF,TGTGCCATCAGTGAGCGCGGGGGAAGCTATGGCTACACCTTC
-,TRBV5-1,-,TRBJ2-5,CASSLVGQLETQYF,TGCGCCAGCAGCTTGGTTGGGCAGCTAGAGACCCAGTACTTC
TRBD2,TRBV19,-,TRBJ2-1,CAGRLAHSSYNEQFF,TGTGCCGGCCGACTAGCGCACAGCTCCTACAATGAGCAGTTCTTC
-,TRBV2,-,TRBJ2-2,CASRASGELFF,TGTGCCAGCCGGGCCTCCGGGGAGCTGTTTTTT
-,TRBV5-4,-,TRBJ2-5,CASSLVQETQYF,TGTGCCAGCAGCTTGGTGCAAGAGACCCAGTACTTC
TRBD2,TRBV19,-,TRBJ2-7,CASNGLAGNEQYF,TGTGCCAGTAATGGGTTAGCGGGAAACGAGCAGTACTTC
-,TRBV25-1,-,TRBJ1-2,CASSGRFYGYTF,TGTGCCAGCAGTGGACGCTTCTATGGCTACACCTTC
-,TRBV5-1,once,TRBJ2-5,CASSSGLAQETQYF,TGCGCCAGCAGCAGCGGACTTGCCCAGGAGACCCAGTACTTC
-,TRBV9,-,TRBJ1-5,CASSAGDFNQPQHF,TGTGCCAGCAGCGCCGGGGATTTTAATCAGCCCCAGCATTTT
-,TRBV27,once,TRBJ1-2,CASSLGPLAQTAGYTF,TGTGCCAGCAGTTTAGGCCCCCTGGCACAGACGGCTGGCTACACCTTC
TRBD2,TRBV28,-,TRBJ2-1,CASLRGRANEQFF,TGTGCCAGCTTGCGCGGGAGGGCAAATGAGCAGTTCTTC
-,TRBV4-1,once,TRBJ2-7,CASSQAPSGGYEQYF,TGCGCCAGCAGCCAAGCCCCGAGCGGAGGCTACGAGCAGTACTTC
-,TRBV7-8,-,TRBJ2-2,CASSPNRVTTGELFF,TGTGCCAGCAGCCCCAACCGGGTTACCACCGGGGAGCTGTTTTTT
-,TRBV19,-,TRBJ1-3,CASSIQGPGNTIYF,TGTGCCAGTAGTATCCAGGGGCCTGGAAACACCATATATTTT
-,TRBV15,-,TRBJ2-7,CATSTRVTGLEQYF,TGTGCCACCAGCACAAGGGTCACGGGTTTGGAGCAGTACTTC
TRBD1,TRBV4-1,-,TRBJ1-3,CASSQEETGVRIIYF,TGCGCCAGCAGCCAAGAGGAAACAGGGGTTAGAATCATATATTTT
TRBD1,TRBV27,once,TRBJ2-7,CASSLGGQSYEQYF,TGTGCCAGCAGTTTAGGGGGACAGTCCTACGAGCAGTACTTC
-,TRBV15,few,TRBJ1-4,CATSRVSGAGEKLFF,TGTGCCACCAGCAGAGTATCGGGGGCAGGGGAAAAACTGTTTTTT
TRBD2,TRBV2,-,TRBJ2-5,CASSEAGASGETQYF,TGTGCCAGCAGTGAGGCGGGAGCCTCAGGAGAGACCCAGTACTTC
-,TRBV5-1,-,TRBJ2-1,CASSLGQGNEQFF,TGCGCCAGCAGCTTGGGGCAGGGGAATGAGCAGTTCTTC
TRBD1,TRBV6-5,-,TRBJ2-5,CASSTQTGGRETQYF,TGTGCCAGCAGTACCCAGACAGGGGGTCGGGAGACCCAGTACTTC
-,TRBV14,many,TRBJ2-3,CASSQQETANTDTQYF,TGTGCCAGCAGCCAACAGGAGACTGCGAACACAGATACGCAGTATTTT
-,TRBV7-2,once,TRBJ2-2,CASSLKRSEGRLFF,TGTGCCAGCAGCTTAAAACGCTCCGAGGGGCGGCTGTTTTTT
-,TRBV5-1,-,TRBJ2-1,CASDPGNPYNEQFF,TGCGCCTCGGACCCGGGGAATCCCTACAATGAGCAGTTCTTC
TRBD2,TRBV28,-,TRBJ2-1,CASSLLLNASGMVHNEQFF,TGTGCCAGCAGTTTACTTTTGAATGCTAGCGGGATGGTCCACAATGAGCAGTTCTTC
TRBD2,TRBV19,-,TRBJ2-1,CASSIRGLAGDLNEQFF,TGTGCCAGTAGTATACGAGGACTAGCGGGAGATCTCAATGAGCAGTTCTTC
-,TRBV6-1,-,TRBJ2-7,CASSEINEQYF,TGTGCCAGCAGTGAAATTAACGAGCAGTACTTC
-,TRBV10-3,-,TRBJ1-5,CAISEQGLQPQHF,TGTGCCATCAGTGAACAGGGACTCCAGCCCCAGCATTTT
TRBD1,TRBV19,-,TRBJ2-7,CASSLQGPTGGLSYEQYF,TGTGCCAGTAGCCTCCAAGGGCCAACAGGGGGCTTATCCTACGAGCAGTACTTC
-,TRBV28,-,TRBJ2-5,CASTHGAGLETQYF,TGTGCCAGCACCCACGGGGCGGGGCTAGAGACCCAGTACTTC
-,TRBV30,few,TRBJ1-1,CAWTRLNTEAFF,TGTGCCTGGACCAGATTGAACACTGAAGCTTTCTTT
-,TRBV5-1,-,TRBJ2-7,CASSHEGSYEQYF,TGCGCCAGCAGCCATGAGGGGAGCTACGAGCAGTACTTC